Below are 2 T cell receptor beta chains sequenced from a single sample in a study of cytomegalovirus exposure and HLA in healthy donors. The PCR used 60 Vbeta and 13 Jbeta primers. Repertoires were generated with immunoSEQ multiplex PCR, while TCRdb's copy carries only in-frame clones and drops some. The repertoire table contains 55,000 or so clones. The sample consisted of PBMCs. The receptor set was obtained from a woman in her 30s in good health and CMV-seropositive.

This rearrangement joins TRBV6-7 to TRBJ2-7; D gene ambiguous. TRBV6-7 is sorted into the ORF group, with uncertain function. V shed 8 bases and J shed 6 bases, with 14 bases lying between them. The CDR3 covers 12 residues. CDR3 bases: TGTGCCAGCTTATACGCCCCCGGCGAGCAGTACTTC. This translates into CASLYAPGEQYF.

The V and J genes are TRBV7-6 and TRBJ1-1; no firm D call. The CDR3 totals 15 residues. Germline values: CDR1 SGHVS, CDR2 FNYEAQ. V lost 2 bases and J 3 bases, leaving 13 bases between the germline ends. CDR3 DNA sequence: TGTGCCAGCAGCTTATTGAGGGATCTGGACACTGAAGCTTTCTTT. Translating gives CASSLLRDLDTEAFF.